This T cell receptor (beta chain) derives from a study of T cells in Graves' hyperthyroidism and ophthalmopathy. RNA transcripts provided the source from which TCR beta CDR3 regions were amplified. Initially, a first-round RT-PCR of the TCR CDR3 employed the HTBI primer set. One entry per CDR3 protein, called by TCRdb with MiXCR from the multiplex PCR reads. The sample consists of fewer than 350,000 distinct CDR3 sequences, nearly 15% of them appearing once. This CDR3 contains 12 residues. The J segment lost 4 bases and the V segment lost 11 bases, leaving 6 bases of the junction unmatched. Germline values: CDR1 MNHNS, CDR2 SASEGT.

The chain recombines TRBV6-1 with TRBJ2-5; TRBD2 agrees at 8 bases. What was sequenced was blood. This TCR was sampled from a woman in her forties or fifties with Graves' hyperthyroidism that later progressed to Graves' ophthalmopathy. The CDR3: CAHGRALETQYF. The CDR3 DNA reads as TGTGCCCACGGGAGGGCCCTAGAGACCCAGTACTTC.